This TCR beta chain was observed in a study of shared clonotypes between healthy human individuals. Using immunoSEQ multiplex PCR, the repertoire was profiled, and TCRdb retains in-frame clones only, with some absent. The sample yields under 2.5 million clones, 85% to 95% seen once. As concerns this clone: Other DNA sequences from this sample encode an identical CDR3 as well.

The sequenced material came from naive CD4+ T cells from PBMCs. Subset of the sample: CD45RA+ positively selected. This TCR was recovered from a man between 18 and 35 years old in good health. Some clones in this sample may be carry-over from other donors' samples.

CDR3 sequence (DNA): TGCGCCAGCAGCCTAGGACTAGCGACCGGGGAGCTGTTTTTT. It codes for CASSLGLATGELFF. This chain uses TRBV5-1 with TRBJ2-2, with 9 positions matching TRBD2. With 4 bases clipped from V and 5 bases from J, the junction kept 3 bases outside the gene matches. This CDR3 is built from 14 residues. CDR1 and CDR2 from the germline V gene are SGHRS and YFSETQ.